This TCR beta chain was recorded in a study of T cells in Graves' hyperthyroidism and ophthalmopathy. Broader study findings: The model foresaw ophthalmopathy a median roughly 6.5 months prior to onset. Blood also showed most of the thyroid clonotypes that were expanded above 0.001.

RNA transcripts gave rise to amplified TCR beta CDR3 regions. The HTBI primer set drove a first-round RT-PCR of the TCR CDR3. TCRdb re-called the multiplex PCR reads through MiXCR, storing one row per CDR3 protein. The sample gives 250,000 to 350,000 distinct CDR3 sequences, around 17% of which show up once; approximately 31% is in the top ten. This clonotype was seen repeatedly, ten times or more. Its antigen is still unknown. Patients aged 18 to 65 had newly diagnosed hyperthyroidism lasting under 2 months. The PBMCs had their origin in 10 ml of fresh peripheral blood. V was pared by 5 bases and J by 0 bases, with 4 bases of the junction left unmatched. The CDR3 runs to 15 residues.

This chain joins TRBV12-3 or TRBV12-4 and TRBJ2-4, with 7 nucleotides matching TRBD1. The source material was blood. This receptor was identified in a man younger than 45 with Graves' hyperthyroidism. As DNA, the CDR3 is TGTGCCAGCAGTGGGGGACAGCTAGCCAAAAACATTCAGTACTTC. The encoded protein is CASSGGQLAKNIQYF.